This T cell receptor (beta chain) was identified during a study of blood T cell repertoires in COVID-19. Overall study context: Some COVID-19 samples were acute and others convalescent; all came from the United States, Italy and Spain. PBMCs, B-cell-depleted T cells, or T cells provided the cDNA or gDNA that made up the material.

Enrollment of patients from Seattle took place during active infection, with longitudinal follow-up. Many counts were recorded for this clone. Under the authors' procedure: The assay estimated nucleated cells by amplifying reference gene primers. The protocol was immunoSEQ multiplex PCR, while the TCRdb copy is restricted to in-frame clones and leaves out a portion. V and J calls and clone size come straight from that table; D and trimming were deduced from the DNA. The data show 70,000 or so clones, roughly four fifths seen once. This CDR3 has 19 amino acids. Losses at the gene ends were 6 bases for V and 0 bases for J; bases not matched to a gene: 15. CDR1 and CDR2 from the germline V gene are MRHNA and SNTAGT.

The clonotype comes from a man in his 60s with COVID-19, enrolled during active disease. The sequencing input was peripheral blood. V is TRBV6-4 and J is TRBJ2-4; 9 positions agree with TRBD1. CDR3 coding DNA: TGTGCCAGCAGGACTCCGTCCCGGGACAGGGTGCAAGCCAAAAACATTCAGTACTTC. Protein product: CASRTPSRDRVQAKNIQYF.